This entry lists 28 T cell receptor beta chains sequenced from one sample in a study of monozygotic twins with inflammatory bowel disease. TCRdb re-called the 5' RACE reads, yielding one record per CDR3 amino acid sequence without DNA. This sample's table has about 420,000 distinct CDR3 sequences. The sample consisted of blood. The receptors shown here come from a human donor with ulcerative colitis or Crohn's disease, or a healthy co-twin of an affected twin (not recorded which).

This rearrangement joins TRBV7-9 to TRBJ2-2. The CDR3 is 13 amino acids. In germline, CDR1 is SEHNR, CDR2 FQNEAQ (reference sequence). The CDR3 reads CASSLEYPGELFF.

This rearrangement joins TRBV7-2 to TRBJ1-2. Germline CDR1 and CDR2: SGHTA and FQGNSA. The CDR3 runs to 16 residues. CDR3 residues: CASSLEVSGGSYGYTF.

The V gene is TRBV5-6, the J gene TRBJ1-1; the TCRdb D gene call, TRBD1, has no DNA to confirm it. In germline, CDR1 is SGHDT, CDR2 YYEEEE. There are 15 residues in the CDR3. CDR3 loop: CASTTGQGRGTEAFF.

CDR3 amino acids: CASSPDITNGYTF. The rearrangement links TRBV18 to TRBJ1-2. CDR3 length: 13 amino acids. Germline V lookup: CDR1 KGHSH, CDR2 LQKENI.

The CDR3 spells CASSTGAGTGNADTQYF. This chain joins TRBV7-9 and TRBJ2-3; without DNA, the TCRdb call of TRBD1 cannot be checked. The CDR3 has 17 residues. In germline, CDR1 is SEHNR, CDR2 FQNEAQ (reference sequence). Based on the CDR3 plus reference TRBV7-9 and TRBJ2-3, the full variable domain is DTGVSQNPRHKITKRGQNVTFRCDPISEHNRLYWYRQTLGQGPEFLTYFQNEAQLEKSRLLSDRFSAERPKGSFSTLEIQRTEQGDSAMYLCASSTGAGTGNADTQYFGPGTRLTVL.

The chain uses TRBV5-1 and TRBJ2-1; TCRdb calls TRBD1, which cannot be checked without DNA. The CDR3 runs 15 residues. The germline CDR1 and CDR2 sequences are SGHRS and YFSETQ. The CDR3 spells CASSYDRGSVNEQFF.

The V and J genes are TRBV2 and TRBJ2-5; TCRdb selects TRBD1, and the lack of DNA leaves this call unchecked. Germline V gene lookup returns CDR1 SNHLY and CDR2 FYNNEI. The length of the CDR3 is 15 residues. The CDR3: CASSDWGRAQETQYF.

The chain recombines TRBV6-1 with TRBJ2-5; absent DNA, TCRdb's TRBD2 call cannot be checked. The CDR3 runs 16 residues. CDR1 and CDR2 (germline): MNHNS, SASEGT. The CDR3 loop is CASSENSGRASETQYF.

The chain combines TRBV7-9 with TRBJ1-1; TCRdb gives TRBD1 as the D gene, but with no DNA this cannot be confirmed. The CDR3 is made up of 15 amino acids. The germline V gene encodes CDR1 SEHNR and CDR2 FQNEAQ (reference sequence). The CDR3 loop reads CASSPQGAQNTEAFF.

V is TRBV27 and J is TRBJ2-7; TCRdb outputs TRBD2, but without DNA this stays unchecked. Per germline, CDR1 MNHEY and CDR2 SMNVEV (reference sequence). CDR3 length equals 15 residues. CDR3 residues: CASSYNSGSSYEQYF.

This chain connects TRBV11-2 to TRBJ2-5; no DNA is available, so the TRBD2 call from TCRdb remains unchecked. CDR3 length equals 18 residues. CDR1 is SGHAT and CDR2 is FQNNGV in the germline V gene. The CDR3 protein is CASSLGPGGSGATETQYF.

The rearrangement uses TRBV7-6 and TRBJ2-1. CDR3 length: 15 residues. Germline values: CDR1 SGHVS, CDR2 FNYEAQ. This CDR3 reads CASSLSPSSYNEQFF.

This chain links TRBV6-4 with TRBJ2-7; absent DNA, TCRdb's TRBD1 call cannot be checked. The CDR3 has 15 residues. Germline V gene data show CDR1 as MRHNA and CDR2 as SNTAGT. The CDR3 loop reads CATPEPRQGFYEQYF.

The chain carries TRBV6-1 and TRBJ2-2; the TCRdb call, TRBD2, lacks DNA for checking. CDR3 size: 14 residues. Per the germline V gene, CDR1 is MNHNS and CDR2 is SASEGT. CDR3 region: CASKLAANTGELFF.

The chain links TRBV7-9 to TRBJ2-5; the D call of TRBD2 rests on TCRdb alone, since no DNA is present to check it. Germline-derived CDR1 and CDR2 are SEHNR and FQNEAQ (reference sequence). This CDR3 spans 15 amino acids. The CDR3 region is CASSYLQRGRETQYF.

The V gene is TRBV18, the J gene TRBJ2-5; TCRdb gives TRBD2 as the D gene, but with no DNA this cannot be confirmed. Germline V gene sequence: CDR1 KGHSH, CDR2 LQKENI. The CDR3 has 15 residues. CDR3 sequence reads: CASSPRGKGEETQYF.

The CDR3 spells CASSLRDRSPANVLTF. The chain couples TRBV11-2 to TRBJ2-6; the TCRdb D gene call, TRBD1, has no DNA to confirm it. Looked up from germline, CDR1 is SGHAT and CDR2 is FQNNGV. The CDR3 spans 16 residues.

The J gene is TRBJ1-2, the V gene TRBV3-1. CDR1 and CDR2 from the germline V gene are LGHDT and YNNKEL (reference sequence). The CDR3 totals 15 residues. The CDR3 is CASSQEPSRTHGYTF. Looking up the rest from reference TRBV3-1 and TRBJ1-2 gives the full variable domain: DTAVSQTPKYLVTQMGNDKSIKCEQNLGHDTMYWYKQDSKKFLKIMFSYNNKELIINETVPNRFSPKSPDKAHLNLHINSLELGDSAVYFCASSQEPSRTHGYTFGSGTRLTVV.

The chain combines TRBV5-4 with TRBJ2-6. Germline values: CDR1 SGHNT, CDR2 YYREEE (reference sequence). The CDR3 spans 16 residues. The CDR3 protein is CASSLDLASGANVLTF.

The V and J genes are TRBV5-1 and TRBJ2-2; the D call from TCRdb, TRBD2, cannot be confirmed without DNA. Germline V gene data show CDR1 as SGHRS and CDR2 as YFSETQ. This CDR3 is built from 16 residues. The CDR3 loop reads CASSRTSGVNTGELFF.

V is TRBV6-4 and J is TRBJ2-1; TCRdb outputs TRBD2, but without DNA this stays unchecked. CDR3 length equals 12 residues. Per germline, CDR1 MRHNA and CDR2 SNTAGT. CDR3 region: CASSDSRGPPFF.

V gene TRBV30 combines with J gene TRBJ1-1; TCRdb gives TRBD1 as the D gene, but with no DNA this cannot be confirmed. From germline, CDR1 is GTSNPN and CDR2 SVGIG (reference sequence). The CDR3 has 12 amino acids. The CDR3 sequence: CAWTPFVTEAFF.

CDR3 protein: CASRGQGITEAFF. The genes are TRBV27 and TRBJ1-1; TCRdb proposes TRBD1, but this gene call is untestable without DNA. Germline V gene data show CDR1 as MNHEY and CDR2 as SMNVEV (reference sequence). This CDR3 has 13 amino acids.

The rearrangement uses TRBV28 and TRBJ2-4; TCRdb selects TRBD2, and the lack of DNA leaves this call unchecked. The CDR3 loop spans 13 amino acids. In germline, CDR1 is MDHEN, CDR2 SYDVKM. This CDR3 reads CASRDSGQNIQYF.

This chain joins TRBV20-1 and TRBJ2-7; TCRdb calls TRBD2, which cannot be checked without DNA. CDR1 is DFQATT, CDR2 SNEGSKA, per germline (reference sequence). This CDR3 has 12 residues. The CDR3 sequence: CSASGGVYEQYF.

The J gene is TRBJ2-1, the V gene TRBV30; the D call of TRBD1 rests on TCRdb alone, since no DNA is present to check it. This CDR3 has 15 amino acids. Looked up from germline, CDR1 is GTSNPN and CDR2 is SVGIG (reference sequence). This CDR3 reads CAWGPGGGLYNEQFF.

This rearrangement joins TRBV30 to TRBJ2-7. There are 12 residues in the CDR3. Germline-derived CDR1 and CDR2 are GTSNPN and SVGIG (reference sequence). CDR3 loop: CAWGTLGYEQYF.

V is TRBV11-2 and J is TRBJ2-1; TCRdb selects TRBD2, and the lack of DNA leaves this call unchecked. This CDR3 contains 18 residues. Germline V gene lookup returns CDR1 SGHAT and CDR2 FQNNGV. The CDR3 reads CASSLEGGRGFSYNEQFF.